Listed below are T cell receptor beta chains from one sample, sequenced in a study of T-cell reconstitution after alpha-beta-depleted transplantation in children. TCRdb reprocessed the PCR reads via MiXCR and lists one record per CDR3 protein. The sample holds around 370,000 distinct CDR3 sequences, 10% seen once. The starting material was PBMCs from the stem cell graft donor, obtained from the stem cell graft. The receptors stem from a human donor who donated a stem cell graft to a child with acute lymphoblastic leukemia. CDR3s include the opening cysteine and the closing phenylalanine or tryptophan. Each record gives: J gene, CDR3 length, D gene, V gene, clone size, CDR3 DNA, CDR3 protein. D genes are given only for firm matches. For some rows the clone size is stated as once, few or many, or as a class when expanded; others skip it.

TRBJ2-7 | 16 | - | TRBV5-4 | - | TGTGCCAGCAGCTTGGGAGGTGGGGGGCGAAACCACGAGCAGTACTTC | CASSLGGGGRNHEQYF
TRBJ2-5 | 15 | - | TRBV7-9 | few | TGTGCCAGCAGCCCCCGGGTTTGGGAAGAGGAGACCCAGTACTTC | CASSPRVWEEETQYF
TRBJ2-5 | 14 | TRBD2 | TRBV30 | - | TGTGCCTGGAGTGGAGCGGGAGGCCGCGAGACCCAGTACTTC | CAWSGAGGRETQYF
TRBJ1-5 | 13 | - | TRBV6-1 | many | TGTGCCAGCAGCGGACAGCAGAATCAGCCCCAGCATTTT | CASSGQQNQPQHF
TRBJ2-3 | 14 | - | TRBV5-1 | - | TGCGCCAGCAGCTTGGGGCGGGTTGAAGATACGCAGTATTTT | CASSLGRVEDTQYF
TRBJ2-1 | 13 | - | TRBV29-1 | - | TGCAGCGTTGACCCAGGGGTGGGGAATGAGCAGTTCTTC | CSVDPGVGNEQFF
TRBJ2-7 | 14 | TRBD2 | TRBV5-1 | - | TGCGCCAGCAGCCAGGGACTAGTGGGAGGGGAGCAGTACTTC | CASSQGLVGGEQYF
TRBJ2-7 | 14 | - | TRBV7-2 | - | TGTGCCAGCAGCTTGGGGAGCGGTCCCTACGAGCAGTACTTC | CASSLGSGPYEQYF
TRBJ2-7 | 14 | - | TRBV18 | few | TGTGCCAGCTCACCCCAGGGGCCTACCTACGAGCAGTACTTC | CASSPQGPTYEQYF
TRBJ2-7 | 15 | TRBD1 | TRBV12-3/TRBV12-4 | few | TGTGCCAGCAGTTTCCCTCCCGGGACAGGGGTCGAGCAGTACTTC | CASSFPPGTGVEQYF
TRBJ1-1 | 12 | - | TRBV4-2 | few | TGTGCCAGCAGCCAGGGGGTGACTGAAGCTTTCTTT | CASSQGVTEAFF
TRBJ2-7 | 15 | TRBD2 | TRBV28 | few | TGTGCCAGCAGCTTGCCGGGGGGGGCTCGGCACGAGCAGTACTTC | CASSLPGGARHEQYF
TRBJ1-1 | 12 | - | TRBV9 | many | TGTGCCAGCAGCGTACCGCCCCCCGAAGCTTTCTTT | CASSVPPPEAFF
TRBJ2-2 | 15 | - | TRBV6-5 | - | TGTGCCAGCAGTTACGAGGGCGCGAACACCGGGGAGCTGTTTTTT | CASSYEGANTGELFF
TRBJ1-5 | 15 | TRBD1 | TRBV20-1 | - | TGCAGTGCAAAGGGGTCGGGACAGCACAATCAGCCCCAGCATTTT | CSAKGSGQHNQPQHF
TRBJ2-3 | 18 | TRBD2 | TRBV4-2 | many | TGTGCCAGCAGCCAAGTTAGCACTAGCGGGAGTTTGGCAGATACGCAGTATTTT | CASSQVSTSGSLADTQYF
TRBJ2-7 | 14 | - | TRBV7-2 | many | TGTGCCAGCAGCTTCCAGGGTGGGAGCTACGAGCAGTACTTC | CASSFQGGSYEQYF
TRBJ1-3 | 14 | - | TRBV5-1 | many | TGCGCCAGCAGCTTGGGGGCCGAGGGAAACACCATATATTTT | CASSLGAEGNTIYF
TRBJ2-1 | 14 | - | TRBV20-1 | once | TGCAGTGCTAGACCTTGGGCCGCACGGAATGAGCAGTTCTTC | CSARPWAARNEQFF
TRBJ2-5 | 12 | - | TRBV27 | few | TGTGCCAGCAGTATCCTAGGGGGGTCCCAGTACTTC | CASSILGGSQYF
TRBJ2-1 | 15 | TRBD2 | TRBV7-9 | - | TGTGCCAGCAGCTCACGGGCTAGCGGGACTGATGAGCAGTTCTTC | CASSSRASGTDEQFF
TRBJ2-7 | 16 | TRBD2 | TRBV7-9 | many | TGTGCCAGCAGCTTAAGGCTAGCGGGAGGAACCTACGAGCAGTACTTC | CASSLRLAGGTYEQYF
TRBJ2-3 | 17 | TRBD2 | TRBV9 | many | TGTGCCAGCAGCGCCCGTATAGCGGGAGATAACCGAGATACGCAGTATTTT | CASSARIAGDNRDTQYF
TRBJ1-1 | 16 | - | TRBV6-5 | few | TGTGCCAGCAGTTCGCCGGGACCGAGGAGTAGTACTGAAGCTTTCTTT | CASSSPGPRSSTEAFF
TRBJ2-5 | 13 | - | TRBV4-2 | few | TGTGCCAGCAGCCAAGGTACTAAGAGGACCCAGTACTTC | CASSQGTKRTQYF
TRBJ1-1 | 12 | - | TRBV5-1 | - | TGCGCCAGCGGACGGGCGAACACTGAAGCTTTCTTT | CASGRANTEAFF
TRBJ2-1 | 13 | TRBD2 | TRBV20-1 | few | TGCAGTGCTTTGACTAGCGGTTACAATGAGCAGTTCTTC | CSALTSGYNEQFF
TRBJ1-1 | 15 | - | TRBV20-1 | - | TGCAGTGCTATGGCGTTAGGACCTCGGGTCACTGAAGCTTTCTTT | CSAMALGPRVTEAFF
TRBJ2-6 | 15 | - | TRBV28 | many | TGTGCCAGCACCTCACAGGGATCTGGGGCCAACGTCCTGACTTTC | CASTSQGSGANVLTF
TRBJ2-1 | 13 | - | TRBV5-1 | few | TGCGCCAGCAGCTGGGACTGGTTCAATGAGCAGTTCTTC | CASSWDWFNEQFF
TRBJ1-3 | 12 | - | TRBV28 | many | TGTGCCAGCAGCCTCCTCGGAAACACCATATATTTT | CASSLLGNTIYF
TRBJ1-4 | 14 | - | TRBV7-8 | few | TGTGCCAGCAGCAAAGGGGACGCTAATGAAAAACTGTTTTTT | CASSKGDANEKLFF
TRBJ2-1 | 20 | TRBD2 | TRBV11-1 | few | TGTGCCAGCAGATGGGCCATCGGGACTAGCGGGAGGGAACTATACAATGAGCAGTTCTTC | CASRWAIGTSGRELYNEQFF
TRBJ2-1 | 14 | - | TRBV5-1 | - | TGCGCCAGCAGCTTTGCAGTCCTCAACAATGAGCAGTTCTTC | CASSFAVLNNEQFF
TRBJ2-1 | 15 | - | TRBV6-5 | many | TGTGCCAGCAGTTACTCCGCAGGGAGGTACAATGAGCAGTTCTTC | CASSYSAGRYNEQFF
TRBJ2-3 | 14 | - | TRBV20-1 | - | TGCAGTGCTAGATTTGAGACTAGAGGCGATACGCAGTATTTT | CSARFETRGDTQYF
TRBJ2-1 | 17 | TRBD1 | TRBV4-3 | few | TGCGCCAGCAGCCAGGAAAAGGACAGGGGGTTTTACAATGAGCAGTTCTTC | CASSQEKDRGFYNEQFF
TRBJ2-3 | 13 | - | TRBV12-3/TRBV12-4 | many | TGTGCCAGCAGCGGCGCCAGCACAGATACGCAGTATTTT | CASSGASTDTQYF
TRBJ1-5 | 13 | - | TRBV7-9 | - | TGTGCCAGTTCGACAGGTACGAATCAGCCCCAGCATTTT | CASSTGTNQPQHF
TRBJ2-3 | 19 | TRBD2 | TRBV7-3 | many | TGTGCCAGCAGCCTAGGTGGGACTAGCGGGATCCCCAGAGGAGATACGCAGTATTTT | CASSLGGTSGIPRGDTQYF
TRBJ1-2 | 10 | - | TRBV6-1 | few | TGTGCCAGCGGAGACTATGGCTACACCTTC | CASGDYGYTF